This TCR beta chain was recovered during a study of cytotoxic CD8 clonotypes in ibrutinib-treated CLL. As for the study in general: Partial responders around 24, complete 2; 12 progressed and some 15 stayed in remission by median 68 months.

TCRdb's copy holds only in-frame clones and misses some; the assay was immunoSEQ multiplex PCR. Of approximately 300,000 clones in the sample, more than 65% are singletons; the top ten hold roughly 6.3%. Broader study findings: Public clonotypes occurred uncommonly; on treatment, they contracted or remained stable.

Comments on this clone: The antigen is unknown.

The CDR3 totals 16 residues. The V and J ends lost 0 bases and 3 bases, in that order; junction bases with no gene match: 7. Germline CDR1 and CDR2: LGHNA and YSLEER. This specimen consisted of PBMCs, obtained before ibrutinib treatment. The chain is built from TRBV4-3 and TRBJ2-7, with 8 bases lining up with TRBD2. The clonotype comes from a human donor with chronic lymphocytic leukemia. The CDR3 DNA is TGCGCCAGCAGCCAAGACGCCGGGAGGGCCCTCTACGAGCAGTACTTC. Protein: CASSQDAGRALYEQYF.